In this sample, the clone carrying this TCR beta chain turned up a few times. As yet, its antigen is unknown. The entry originates in a study of molecular identifiers for immune sequencing clone quantification. In the study overall: Within a replicate experiment, RNA obtained from either approximately 22,000 or 94,000 naive CD8 cells was divided into five aliquots, and four of those aliquots were then sequenced.

General study results and limits: Spiked Jurkat TCR RNA equal to one cell could reportedly be picked out among one million naive cells. Underestimated sizes of highly expanded clones could result from identical TCR molecules that share a barcode.

TCRdb itself ran the PCR reads through MiXCR, one entry per CDR3 protein. The sample holds around 65,000 distinct CDR3 sequences, 15% to 20% seen once. CDR1 is SEHNR and CDR2 is FQNEAQ in the germline V gene (reference sequence). This CDR3 is built from 17 residues. The germline V and J ends were trimmed by 4 bases and 2 bases, with 18 bases remaining between them. The TCR originated in a human donor in good health. Some libraries in this study had Jurkat cell RNA spiked in. The chain recombines TRBV7-9 with TRBJ2-1; TRBD2 is a possible D gene (6 bases). The sample consisted of naive CD8+ T cells from blood, with Jurkat cell RNA spiked in. Subset specified: FACS-sorted CD8+CD4-CCR7+CD45RA+ naive T cells. The CDR3 region is CASSSSTLAPPYNEQFF. As DNA, the CDR3 is TGTGCCAGCAGCTCCTCGACTCTAGCGCCTCCCTACAATGAGCAGTTCTTC.